The 15 T cell receptor beta chains below come from one sample, sequenced in a study of cytomegalovirus exposure and HLA in healthy donors. 60 Vbeta and 13 Jbeta primers were used in PCR. Using immunoSEQ multiplex PCR, the repertoire was profiled, and TCRdb retains in-frame clones only, with some absent. The sample has over 100,000 clones, approximately 9% seen once; the top ten hold roughly 6.4%. The source material was PBMCs. Source of these receptors: a woman between 35 and 50 years old in good health and CMV-seropositive.

The table lists this clone with a few counts. The chain has TRBV27 and TRBJ1-1; no clear D gene. Germline loops: CDR1 MNHEY, CDR2 SMNVEV (reference sequence). The CDR3 sequence is 13 residues long. With 3 bases removed from V and 6 bases from J, the gap between germline ends came to 11 bases. The CDR3 DNA follows: TGTGCCAGCAGTTTCTCGGGAGTAGCTGAAGCTTTCTTT. This codes for CASSFSGVAEAFF.

In its sample, this clone was seen a few times. The chain couples TRBV5-8 to TRBJ1-2, with 9 bases matching TRBD1. V gave up 3 bases and J gave up 7 bases; unmatched junction bases: 1. The CDR3 consists of 12 residues. Germline CDR1 SGHTS, CDR2 YDEGEE. CDR3 region: CASSWTGAGYTF. The CDR3 nucleotides are TGTGCCAGCAGCTGGACAGGGGCTGGCTACACCTTC. The entire variable domain, with the rest obtained from reference TRBV5-8 and TRBJ1-2, is as follows: EAGVTQSPTHLIKTRGQQATLRCSPISGHTSVYWYQQALGLGLQFLLWYDEGEERNRGNFPPRFSGRQFPNYSSELNVNALELEDSALYLCASSWTGAGYTFGSGTRLTVV.

This clone was seen a handful of times. The chain combines TRBV7-7 with TRBJ2-2; 8 positions match TRBD1. Germline V gives CDR1 SSHAT, CDR2 FNYEAQ (reference sequence). V lost 3 bases and J lost 1; bases outside the gene matches: 1. CDR3 size: 15 residues. CDR3 sequence reads: CASSFGQGNTGELFF. CDR3 DNA: TGTGCCAGCAGCTTCGGACAGGGGAACACCGGGGAGCTGTTTTTT.

This clone came up a few times. J is TRBJ1-3 and V is TRBV2, with 10 bases matching TRBD1. Losses at the gene ends were 7 bases for V and 2 bases for J; bases not matched to a gene: 8. This CDR3 has 16 amino acids. Per germline, CDR1 SNHLY and CDR2 FYNNEI. The CDR3 nucleotides read TGTGCCAGCACCCCCCGACAGGGGGCGGCTGGAAACACCATATATTTT. Translated, it gives CASTPRQGAAGNTIYF.

This clone came up a few times. The chain couples TRBV5-4 to TRBJ2-6, with D unresolved. Germline V gene data show CDR1 as SGHNT and CDR2 as YYREEE (reference sequence). With 4 bases removed from V and 1 base from J, the gap between germline ends came to 6 bases. This CDR3 comprises 14 residues. CDR3 sequence reads: CASSVLSGANVLTF. CDR3 coding DNA: TGTGCCAGCAGCGTTCTTTCTGGGGCCAACGTCCTGACTTTC.

The genes are TRBV29-1 and TRBJ2-7; maybe TRBD1 (5 bases). The V end was cut by 6 bases, the J end by 2 bases, with 8 bases between. The CDR3 totals 11 residues. CDR1 SQVTM and CDR2 ANQGSEA come from the germline V gene. The CDR3 DNA is TGCAGCGTAGGGGAAACCTACGAGCAGTACTTC. Translated, it gives CSVGETYEQYF.

This sequence joins TRBV6-6 and TRBJ2-7; a weak D match, TRBD1 (6 bases). Germline V gene data show CDR1 as MNHNY and CDR2 as SVGAGI (reference sequence). The ends were cut back, 4 bases at V and 6 bases at J, with 13 bases in the middle. This CDR3 comprises 13 residues. CDR3 in amino acids: CASSSQGFGEQYF. The CDR3 DNA follows: TGTGCCAGCAGTTCACAGGGTTTCGGCGAGCAGTACTTC.

This clone occurred many times. This rearrangement joins TRBV29-1 to TRBJ1-1; possible D gene TRBD1, 6 bases. The CDR3 contains 12 residues. Germline V CDR1 and CDR2: SQVTM, ANQGSEA. With 5 bases removed from V and 4 bases from J, the gap between germline ends came to 11 bases. CDR3 DNA: TGCAGCGTTCCAGGGGTCAGCACTGAAGCTTTCTTT. Amino acid sequence: CSVPGVSTEAFF. The entire variable domain, with the rest obtained from reference TRBV29-1 and TRBJ1-1, is as follows: SAVISQKPSRDICQRGTSLTIQCQVDSQVTMMFWYRQQPGQSLTLIATANQGSEATYESGFVIDKFPISRPNLTFSTLTVSNMSPEDSSIYLCSVPGVSTEAFFGQGTRLTVV.

V gene TRBV5-6 combines with J gene TRBJ1-6, with D tentatively TRBD1 (6 bases). Trimming took 1 base from V and 6 from J, leaving 11 bases between them. The CDR3 is 15 residues long. In germline, CDR1 is SGHDT, CDR2 YYEEEE. The CDR3 DNA reads TGTGCCAGCAGCTTGACCGGGACACTTAATTCACCCCTCCACTTT. It encodes CASSLTGTLNSPLHF.

This clone was detected only a few times. This sequence joins TRBV5-4 and TRBJ1-2, with D tentatively TRBD1 (6 bases). CDR3 size: 16 residues. CDR1 is SGHNT, CDR2 YYREEE, per germline (reference sequence). V lost 3 bases and J lost 7, with 22 bases in between. The CDR3 sequence is CASSSGFVERGSGYTF. CDR3 nucleotides: TGTGCCAGCAGCTCTGGCTTTGTGGAAAGGGGGTCTGGCTACACCTTC.

This chain uses TRBV19 with TRBJ2-2; 7 bases align to TRBD2. The CDR3 spans 15 residues. CDR1 is LNHDA, CDR2 SQIVND, per germline (reference sequence). V shed 3 bases and J 6 bases; nucleotides not matched to a gene: 7. In nucleotides, the CDR3 is TGTGCCAGTAGTATTCGAGTGGGGGGGGCCGGGGAGCTGTTTTTT. Translating gives CASSIRVGGAGELFF.

Only a few counts were recorded for this clone. The J gene is TRBJ2-2, the V gene TRBV7-7; 14 nucleotides line up with TRBD2. Losses at the gene ends were 5 bases for V and 10 bases for J; bases not matched to a gene: 9. The CDR3 runs 16 residues. Looked up from germline, CDR1 is SSHAT and CDR2 is FNYEAQ (reference sequence). In nucleotides, the CDR3 is TGTGCCAGCAGCCGGGGACTAGCGGGGGACGTTGAGGAGCTGTTTTTT. It encodes CASSRGLAGDVEELFF.

This clone has just a few counts. The gene calls are TRBV6-1 and TRBJ1-4, with D hard to call. V lost 6 bases and J 4 bases, leaving 9 bases between the germline ends. The CDR3 has 13 residues. Germline assignment: CDR1 MNHNS and CDR2 SASEGT. CDR3 DNA sequence: TGTGCCAGCAGCGATCAGTATAATGAAAAACTGTTTTTT. Amino acid sequence: CASSDQYNEKLFF.

A few counts support this clone. The chain uses TRBV5-1 and TRBJ1-1; TRBD1 matches at 7 bases. J gave up 1 base and V 4 bases, and 1 base lay outside the gene matches. The CDR3 is made up of 13 amino acids. Looked up from germline, CDR1 is SGHRS and CDR2 is YFSETQ. In DNA form, the CDR3 reads TGCGCCAGCAGCAGACAGGGGAACACTGAAGCTTTCTTT. It is translated as CASSRQGNTEAFF.

This clone came up a few times. The CDR3 loop is CASSPWGSGGSYEQYF. In DNA form, the CDR3 reads TGTGCCAGCAGCCCCTGGGGCAGCGGGGGGTCCTACGAGCAGTACTTC. The chain recombines TRBV11-2 with TRBJ2-7, with 9 bases lining up with TRBD2. The V segment lost 5 bases and the J segment 1 base; nucleotides outside the gene matches: 9. The germline gives CDR1 SGHAT, CDR2 FQNNGV. The length of the CDR3 is 16 residues.